The rows below give T cell receptor beta chains drawn from one sample of a study of T cell responses to AZD1222 COVID-19 vaccine. Profiled with immunoSEQ multiplex PCR; TCRdb holds only in-frame clones, not every one. The sample shows 150,000 to 200,000 clones, 90% to 95% of them seen only once. The specimen was peripheral blood, collected on day 0 of AZD1222 vaccination. The receptor set was obtained from an adult in good health. The CDR3 runs from the conserved cysteine through the conserved F or W. The order of the fields is D gene, V gene, clone size, J gene, CDR3 protein, CDR3 DNA. A D gene is named only where the DNA matches it firmly. Clone size appears in some rows only: once, few, many, or a class for an expanded clone.

D gene: TRBD1
V gene: TRBV28
clone size: .
J gene: TRBJ2-5
CDR3 protein: CASSIRQGQETQYF
CDR3 DNA: TGTGCCAGCAGTATAAGACAGGGCCAAGAGACCCAGTACTTC

D gene: TRBD1
V gene: TRBV6-2/TRBV6-3
clone size: few
J gene: TRBJ2-7
CDR3 protein: CASSRQGWNEQYF
CDR3 DNA: TGTGCCAGCAGTCGACAGGGCTGGAACGAGCAGTACTTC

D gene: .
V gene: TRBV2
clone size: .
J gene: TRBJ2-2
CDR3 protein: CASTGGGELFF
CDR3 DNA: TGTGCCAGCACCGGGGGCGGGGAGCTGTTTTTT

D gene: .
V gene: TRBV10-3
clone size: .
J gene: TRBJ1-2
CDR3 protein: CAISDWQGLGYTF
CDR3 DNA: TGTGCCATCAGTGATTGGCAGGGGCTCGGCTACACCTTC

D gene: TRBD1
V gene: TRBV7-8
clone size: .
J gene: TRBJ1-5
CDR3 protein: CASSPRGGTGGSQPQHF
CDR3 DNA: TGTGCCAGCAGCCCCAGGGGCGGGACAGGGGGCAGTCAGCCCCAGCATTTT

D gene: .
V gene: TRBV7-2
clone size: .
J gene: TRBJ1-5
CDR3 protein: CASSRDINSNQPQHF
CDR3 DNA: TGTGCCAGCAGCCGGGACATTAATAGCAATCAGCCCCAGCATTTT

D gene: TRBD2
V gene: TRBV14
clone size: once
J gene: TRBJ2-2
CDR3 protein: CASSQFGTSGDTGELFF
CDR3 DNA: TGTGCCAGCAGCCAGTTCGGGACTAGCGGGGACACCGGGGAGCTGTTTTTT

D gene: .
V gene: TRBV19
clone size: .
J gene: TRBJ2-1
CDR3 protein: CASSPGPGNEQFF
CDR3 DNA: TGTGCCAGTAGTCCGGGACCAGGCAATGAGCAGTTCTTC

D gene: TRBD2
V gene: TRBV7-9
clone size: .
J gene: TRBJ2-1
CDR3 protein: CASSSSTPGLANEQFF
CDR3 DNA: TGTGCCAGCAGCTCTTCTACCCCGGGACTAGCCAATGAGCAGTTCTTC

D gene: .
V gene: TRBV7-2
clone size: once
J gene: TRBJ2-7
CDR3 protein: CASSHGGRYEQYF
CDR3 DNA: TGTGCCAGCAGCCACGGTGGGCGCTACGAGCAGTACTTC

D gene: .
V gene: TRBV7-2
clone size: .
J gene: TRBJ1-4
CDR3 protein: CASSLGGYATNEKLFF
CDR3 DNA: TGTGCCAGCAGCTTAGGAGGGTATGCAACTAATGAAAAACTGTTTTTT

D gene: .
V gene: TRBV9
clone size: .
J gene: TRBJ2-7
CDR3 protein: CASSPEGFSYEQYF
CDR3 DNA: TGTGCCAGCTCCCCCGAGGGCTTCTCCTACGAGCAGTACTTC

D gene: .
V gene: TRBV6-2/TRBV6-3
clone size: .
J gene: TRBJ1-6
CDR3 protein: CASSSVGGPSPLHF
CDR3 DNA: TGTGCCAGCAGCTCAGTCGGAGGGCCTTCACCCCTCCACTTT

D gene: .
V gene: TRBV10-1
clone size: .
J gene: TRBJ1-3
CDR3 protein: CASSDMAVLGHTIYF
CDR3 DNA: TGCGCCAGCAGTGATATGGCTGTCCTAGGACACACCATATATTTT

D gene: .
V gene: TRBV6-2/TRBV6-3
clone size: .
J gene: TRBJ2-1
CDR3 protein: CASSYPLRTRGEQFF
CDR3 DNA: TGTGCCAGCAGTTACCCCCTCAGGACCAGAGGGGAGCAGTTCTTC

D gene: TRBD1
V gene: TRBV12-3/TRBV12-4
clone size: .
J gene: TRBJ1-4
CDR3 protein: CASSRQGSEKLFF
CDR3 DNA: TGTGCCAGCAGCCGACAGGGGAGTGAAAAACTGTTTTTT

D gene: TRBD2
V gene: TRBV4-1
clone size: once
J gene: TRBJ2-2
CDR3 protein: CASSQDVWRGSGTGELFF
CDR3 DNA: TGCGCCAGCAGCCAAGATGTGTGGCGGGGGTCGGGCACCGGGGAGCTGTTTTTT

D gene: .
V gene: TRBV5-6
clone size: .
J gene: TRBJ1-4
CDR3 protein: CASSLVSVDEKLFF
CDR3 DNA: TGTGCCAGCAGCTTGGTGTCAGTGGACGAAAAACTGTTTTTT

D gene: .
V gene: TRBV5-1
clone size: .
J gene: TRBJ2-2
CDR3 protein: CASSPGGARTGELFF
CDR3 DNA: TGCGCCAGCAGCCCGGGGGGCGCGCGTACCGGGGAGCTGTTTTTT

D gene: TRBD2
V gene: TRBV3-1/TRBV3-2
clone size: .
J gene: TRBJ2-1
CDR3 protein: CASSQETPGLGPDEQFF
CDR3 DNA: TGTGCCAGCAGCCAAGAGACTCCGGGACTAGGGCCTGACGAGCAGTTCTTC

D gene: TRBD1
V gene: TRBV2
clone size: .
J gene: TRBJ2-2
CDR3 protein: CANGDRGNTGELFF
CDR3 DNA: TGTGCCAATGGGGACAGGGGAAACACCGGGGAGCTGTTTTTT

D gene: .
V gene: TRBV11-2
clone size: .
J gene: TRBJ2-7
CDR3 protein: CASSLGVYIGGGEQYF
CDR3 DNA: TGTGCCAGCAGTCTAGGGGTTTATATCGGGGGAGGAGAGCAGTACTTC

D gene: .
V gene: TRBV19
clone size: .
J gene: TRBJ2-5
CDR3 protein: CASSRDGQETQYF
CDR3 DNA: TGTGCCAGTAGTCGGGACGGACAAGAGACCCAGTACTTC

D gene: .
V gene: TRBV7-9
clone size: .
J gene: TRBJ2-1
CDR3 protein: CASSLRVEGEQFF
CDR3 DNA: TGTGCCAGCAGCCTTCGGGTGGAGGGTGAGCAGTTCTTC

D gene: .
V gene: TRBV29-1
clone size: .
J gene: TRBJ1-1
CDR3 protein: CSVEDLGQGRTEAFF
CDR3 DNA: TGCAGCGTTGAAGATCTAGGCCAGGGGCGAACTGAAGCTTTCTTT

D gene: TRBD2
V gene: TRBV6-2/TRBV6-3
clone size: .
J gene: TRBJ2-5
CDR3 protein: CASSYPTGGATTQYF
CDR3 DNA: TGTGCCAGCAGTTACCCCACCGGGGGGGCCACGACCCAGTACTTC